These T cell receptor beta chains were read from a single sample in a study of cytomegalovirus exposure and HLA in healthy donors. Libraries were prepared by immunoSEQ multiplex PCR; TCRdb keeps only in-frame clonotypes and omits some of them. The sample records about 89,000 clones, 85% being singletons. The sequenced sample consisted of PBMCs. These receptors originate from a man in his forties in good health and CMV-seropositive. Both conserved end residues are part of each CDR3.

cdr3_aa: CASSTSGLNTGELFF; v_call: TRBV19
cdr3_aa: CASRLDSAPGNTIYF; v_call: TRBV6-4
cdr3_aa: CSVSLFWDRGDNEQFF; v_call: TRBV29-1
cdr3_aa: CASSSTGSSYNSPLHF; v_call: TRBV5-6
cdr3_aa: CASSSGQAGGEQYF; v_call: TRBV5-1
cdr3_aa: CASSSGQISSYEQYF; v_call: TRBV5-4
cdr3_aa: CASSNPGAANTEAFF; v_call: TRBV19
cdr3_aa: CASTQMLSYNSPLHF; v_call: TRBV19
cdr3_aa: CASSFGGLSYNEQFF; v_call: TRBV6-5
cdr3_aa: CASRVSGLDTQYF; v_call: TRBV25-1
cdr3_aa: CASSIRSPYNEQFF; v_call: TRBV6-5
cdr3_aa: CASSFRSGVTNEKLFF; v_call: TRBV7-9
cdr3_aa: CASSETGARIGEAFF; v_call: TRBV6-6
cdr3_aa: CASGGLAGAGELFF; v_call: TRBV6-1
cdr3_aa: CASTLGQGGPQHF; v_call: TRBV28
cdr3_aa: CASSYFGGGPETQYF; v_call: TRBV6-6
cdr3_aa: CASSIVRGEQYF; v_call: TRBV6-1
cdr3_aa: CASSLGGGLRETQYF; v_call: TRBV7-6
cdr3_aa: CASSLDQGLARNEQFF; v_call: TRBV7-2
cdr3_aa: CASSSLKSSGANVLTF; v_call: TRBV11-3
cdr3_aa: CASKLQSNTEAFF; v_call: TRBV19
cdr3_aa: CASSLRGWSSYNEQFF; v_call: TRBV11-3
cdr3_aa: CASSPGGEGNTEAFF; v_call: TRBV23-1
cdr3_aa: CASSQAGSPQETQYF; v_call: TRBV14
cdr3_aa: CSVEALQGQGIALVDHEQYF; v_call: TRBV29-1
cdr3_aa: CASSEDRVQPQHF; v_call: TRBV6-1
cdr3_aa: CASSDRHNYGYTF; v_call: TRBV10-1
cdr3_aa: CASSPGVETQYF; v_call: TRBV6-5
cdr3_aa: CASSAGTSGTYNEQFF; v_call: TRBV9
cdr3_aa: CASSLGVAGGTDTQYF; v_call: TRBV13
cdr3_aa: CASSPRLSNQPQHF; v_call: TRBV27
cdr3_aa: CASSPDRGYIQYF; v_call: TRBV19
cdr3_aa: CASSIDPPGQANSYEQYF; v_call: TRBV19
cdr3_aa: CASSTGGGREQYF; v_call: TRBV19
cdr3_aa: CASSPSGRWDNEQFF; v_call: TRBV9
cdr3_aa: CASSRDRVGLLHF; v_call: TRBV28
cdr3_aa: CASSHPRTGGTDTQYF; v_call: TRBV5-1
cdr3_aa: CASTRSEAGEAFF; v_call: TRBV11-3
cdr3_aa: CASSVRGAGELFF; v_call: TRBV9
cdr3_aa: CASSVGGQGVVDEQYF; v_call: TRBV9
cdr3_aa: CATSRDSGMNTEAFF; v_call: TRBV15
cdr3_aa: CASSPPGGVYGYTF; v_call: TRBV6-5
cdr3_aa: CASEGQASNQPQHF; v_call: TRBV2
cdr3_aa: CASVRQSSYNSPLHF; v_call: TRBV6-1
cdr3_aa: CASSAGQQETQYF; v_call: TRBV7-7
cdr3_aa: CASSVGTSGTYEQFF; v_call: TRBV9
cdr3_aa: CASREGSINEKLFF; v_call: TRBV5-1
cdr3_aa: CAISKLAGEEDEQFF; v_call: TRBV10-3
cdr3_aa: CASSERVAGPRIGGSTDTQYF; v_call: TRBV6-1
cdr3_aa: CASRGAGNTIYF; v_call: TRBV6-5
cdr3_aa: CASSNSNTEAFF; v_call: TRBV18
cdr3_aa: CASTLSGRMETQYF; v_call: TRBV6-1
cdr3_aa: CASSHGGGETQYF; v_call: TRBV6-6
cdr3_aa: CASSQGLAVLDTQYF; v_call: TRBV4-1
cdr3_aa: CVSSLGGRVDTGELFF; v_call: TRBV5-4
cdr3_aa: CASSLVWTSGRATQYF; v_call: TRBV11-2
cdr3_aa: CASSQRGRGTNSPLHF; v_call: TRBV5-1